This T cell receptor (beta chain) comes out of a study of T cells of healthy individuals. TCRdb passed the 5' RACE reads through MiXCR, listing each CDR3 protein once. This table holds 55,000 to 65,000 distinct CDR3 sequences, 15% to 20% found once. From germline, CDR1 is SGHAT and CDR2 FQNNGV. V gave up 2 bases and J gave up 4 bases, with 5 bases separating them. The CDR3 totals 12 residues. The TCR comes from a human donor in good health. The rearrangement links TRBV11-2 to TRBJ2-5; D call uncertain. The CDR3 protein is CASSLLGETQYF. CDR3 sequence (DNA): TGTGCCAGCAGCTTATTGGGAGAGACCCAGTACTTC. The whole variable domain, filled in from reference TRBV11-2 and TRBJ2-5, reads EAGVAQSPRYKIIEKRQSVAFWCNPISGHATLYWYQQILGQGPKLLIQFQNNGVVDDSQLPKDRFSAERLKGVDSTLKIQPAKLEDSAVYLCASSLLGETQYFGPGTRLLVL.